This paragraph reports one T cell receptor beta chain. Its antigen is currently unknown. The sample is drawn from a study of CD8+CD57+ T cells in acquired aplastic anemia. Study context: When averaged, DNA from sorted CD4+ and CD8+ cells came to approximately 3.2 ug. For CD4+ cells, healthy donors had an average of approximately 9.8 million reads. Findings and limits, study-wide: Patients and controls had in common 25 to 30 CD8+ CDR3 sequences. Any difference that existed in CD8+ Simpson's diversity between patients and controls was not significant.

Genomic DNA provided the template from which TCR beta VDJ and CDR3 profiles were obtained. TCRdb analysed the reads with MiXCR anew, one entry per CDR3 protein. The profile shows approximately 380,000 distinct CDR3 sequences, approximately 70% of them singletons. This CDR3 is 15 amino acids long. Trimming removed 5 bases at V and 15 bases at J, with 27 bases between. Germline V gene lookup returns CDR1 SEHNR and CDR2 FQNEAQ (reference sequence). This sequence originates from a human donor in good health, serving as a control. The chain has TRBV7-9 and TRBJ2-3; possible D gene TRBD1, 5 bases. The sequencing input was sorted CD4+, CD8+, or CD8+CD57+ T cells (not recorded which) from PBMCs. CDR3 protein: CASSLAGPGTDKGYF. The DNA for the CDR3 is TGTGCCAGCAGCCTCGCAGGGCCGGGCACAGATAAGGGCTATTTT. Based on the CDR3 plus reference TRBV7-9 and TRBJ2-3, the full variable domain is DTGVSQNPRHKITKRGQNVTFRCDPISEHNRLYWYRQTLGQGPEFLTYFQNEAQLEKSRLLSDRFSAERPKGSFSTLEIQRTEQGDSAMYLCASSLAGPGTDKGYFGPGTRLTVL.